This T cell receptor beta chain derives from a study of OX40 agonist ivuxolimab in advanced cancers. The overall study: An agonistic human IgG2 monoclonal antibody against OX40 (CD134) was given. Ivuxolimab, which patients received intravenously every 2 weeks, was dosed at 0.01 to 10 mg/kg. Melanoma, hepatocellular carcinoma, head and neck or renal cell cancer occurred in dose-escalation patients. Study-level results: Clonal expansion from baseline to week 6 occurred in both CD4+ and CD8+ T cells.

The V gene lost 5 bases and the J gene lost 0 bases, with 11 bases spanning the gap. This CDR3 has 15 residues. The germline V gene encodes CDR1 MGHRA and CDR2 YSYEKL. The assay was immunoSEQ multiplex PCR, and TCRdb's table has in-frame clones only and misses some. This sample has 20,000 or so clones, with 88% found just once. To note about this clone: As yet, its antigen is unknown.

The chain joins TRBV4-1 to TRBJ1-5; the D is unclear. Specimen: CD4+ or CD8+ T cells sorted from blood, collected in a trial of the OX40 agonist ivuxolimab. This TCR came from an adult with an advanced solid tumor such as melanoma, head and neck, liver or kidney cancer. CDR3 in DNA: TGCGCCAGCAGCATAGGACTGTATAGCAATCAGCCCCAGCATTTT. Translated: CASSIGLYSNQPQHF.